The clone carrying this T cell receptor beta chain was seen at least ten times. No antigen is known for it. CDR3 length: 16 residues. The germline gives CDR1 SNHLY, CDR2 FYNNEI. The junction had 1 base not matched to a gene; V was cut back by 0 bases and J by 1 base. This specimen comes from a study of CD8 T cells in ankylosing spondylitis. In making TCR beta libraries, quantitative 5'-RACE with molecular barcodes was used. MiXCR, applied by TCRdb to the 5' RACE reads, yields one record per CDR3 protein. Found here are about 240,000 distinct CDR3 sequences, roughly 8.6% of them singletons; the top ten hold nearly 7%. Study observations and caveats: A motif in TCR beta, a set of eight highly homologous variants, appeared characteristic of ankylosing spondylitis blood. From matched ankylosing spondylitis synovial fluid, disease-linked clones were reportedly recovered at significantly enriched levels.

The sequence was obtained from a male donor with ankylosing spondylitis or in good health (not recorded which). V is TRBV2 and J is TRBJ2-3; TRBD2 matches at 10 bases. The sequenced sample was blood, either unsorted or a sorted T cell fraction (not recorded which). The CDR3 sequence is CASSEALAGGTDTQYF. As DNA, the CDR3 is TGTGCCAGCAGTGAAGCGCTAGCGGGGGGCACAGATACGCAGTATTTT.